This record concerns one T cell receptor (beta chain) sequence. Study processing details: Reference gene primer amplification gave nucleated cell count estimates. TCRdb's table, derived via immunoSEQ multiplex PCR, lists solely in-frame clones and lacks some. V, J and clone size are taken as reported in that table, and D and trimming were inferred from the DNA itself. The data show about 64,000 clones, roughly three quarters seen once. CDR3 size: 14 residues. From germline, CDR1 is MNHEY and CDR2 SMNVEV (reference sequence). Deletions cut 8 bases from V and 5 bases from J, with 19 bases between. This record belongs to a study of blood T cell repertoires in COVID-19. Study-level information: Some COVID-19 samples were acute and others convalescent; all came from the United States, Italy and Spain. PBMCs, B-cell-depleted T cells, or T cells were the source of the cDNA or gDNA that made up the material.

Recruited during active infection, patients (from Seattle) were subsequently followed longitudinally. The chain joins TRBV27 to TRBJ2-7, with D maybe TRBD1 (5 bases). Specimen: peripheral blood. The clonotype was recovered from a man between 60 and 75 years old with COVID-19, enrolled during active disease. CDR3: CASGQGRMNHEQYF. CDR3 coding DNA: TGTGCCAGCGGGCAGGGCCGTATGAACCACGAGCAGTACTTC.